The clone carrying this T cell receptor (beta chain) appeared a few times. The antigen is not known. Sequencing followed a ViraFEST assay step that expanded antigen-specific CD4+ T cells with viral peptide pools. The culture ran for around 10 days before CD4+ T cells were isolated. Wells each received approximately 2 million PBMC, cultured with 10 IU/ml IL-2 and 10 ug/ml peptides. Half-medium replacement with IL-2 medium occurred on days 3 and 7. These data come from a study of vaccination effects on CD4 cells after COVID-19. Turning to the study itself: Each person got two doses of an mRNA SARS-CoV-2 vaccine, BNT162b2 or mRNA-1273.

The V and J ends lost 7 bases and 4 bases respectively, with 10 bases between them. The CDR3 has 12 amino acids. Germline V gene sequence: CDR1 ENHRY, CDR2 SYGVKD. The protocol was immunoSEQ multiplex PCR, while the TCRdb copy is restricted to in-frame clones and leaves out a portion. The table includes about 79,000 clones, about 70% detected once. The study, taken as a whole, reports: Vaccine- and infection-induced clones showed marked clonal contraction late following vaccination.

Sequences were derived from CD4+ T cells from PBMCs cultured with HCoV-229E spike peptides, sampled before COVID-19 vaccination. The chain combines TRBV10-3 with TRBJ2-5; D not certain. The receptor comes from a human donor who received a COVID-19 vaccine. The CDR3 protein is CAIKGQGETQYF. The DNA of the CDR3 is TGTGCCATCAAAGGCCAAGGAGAGACCCAGTACTTC.